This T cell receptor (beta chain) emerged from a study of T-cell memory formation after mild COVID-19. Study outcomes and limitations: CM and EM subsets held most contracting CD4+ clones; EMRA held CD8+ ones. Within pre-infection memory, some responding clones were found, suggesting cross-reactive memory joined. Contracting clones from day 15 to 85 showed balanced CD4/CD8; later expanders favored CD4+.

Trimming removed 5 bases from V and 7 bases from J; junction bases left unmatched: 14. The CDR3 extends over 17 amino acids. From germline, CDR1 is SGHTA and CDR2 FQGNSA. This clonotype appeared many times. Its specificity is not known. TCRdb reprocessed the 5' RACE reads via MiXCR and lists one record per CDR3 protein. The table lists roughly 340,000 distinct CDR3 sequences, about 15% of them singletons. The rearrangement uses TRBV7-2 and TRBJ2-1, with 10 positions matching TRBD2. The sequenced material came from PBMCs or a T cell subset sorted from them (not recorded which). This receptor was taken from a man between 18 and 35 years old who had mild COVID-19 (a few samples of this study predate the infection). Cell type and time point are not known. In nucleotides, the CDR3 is TGTGCCAGCAGCCTCACCCCTTCTAGCGGGGGTCTAAATGAGCAGTTCTTC. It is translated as CASSLTPSSGGLNEQFF.